These 11 T cell receptor beta chains were sequenced from one sample in a study of CD8+ T cells in alopecia areata. Treatment of the sample: oral pan-JAK inhibitor, 5-10 mg twice daily. Sequencing relied on a cDNA template that was reverse transcribed from extracted RNA. This table comes from immunoSEQ multiplex PCR, and its TCRdb copy is limited to in-frame clones, with some not included. The sample lists about 220,000 clones, approximately 57% occurring once. This sample comprised CD4+ T cells sorted from blood, obtained at week 4, from a patient treated with tofacitinib. The origin of the receptors is a human donor with alopecia areata.

Concerning this clone itself: In the same sample, other DNA sequences code for this CDR3. V is TRBV7-8 and J is TRBJ2-5; D gene uncertain. The CDR3 covers 14 residues. V gave up 5 bases and J gave up 2 bases, with 12 bases separating them. CDR1 is SGHVS and CDR2 is FQNEAQ in the germline V gene. The CDR3 protein is CASSPRRTQETQYF. The DNA for the CDR3 is TGTGCCAGCAGCCCCCGACGGACGCAAGAGACCCAGTACTTC.

The chain has TRBV9 and TRBJ1-2; TRBD1 aligns across 7 bases. V shed 3 bases and J 7 bases; nucleotides not matched to a gene: 3. CDR1 SGDLS and CDR2 YYNGEE come from the germline V gene. The CDR3 loop spans 12 amino acids. The CDR3 nucleotides are TGTGCCAGCAGCGACAGGGGTTCTGGCTACACCTTC. Its protein is CASSDRGSGYTF.

This chain joins TRBV30 and TRBJ1-4, with D tentatively TRBD1 (6 bases). The CDR3 is 13 residues long. Trimming removed 4 bases at V and 3 bases at J, with 9 bases between. Germline assignment: CDR1 GTSNPN and CDR2 SVGIG (reference sequence). CDR3 in DNA: TGTGCCTGGACGGCAGGGGCTAATGAAAAACTGTTTTTT. It is translated as CAWTAGANEKLFF.

This clone showed up just once. V usage is TRBV29-1 and J usage is TRBJ2-5, with D unclear. V was trimmed by 6 bases and J by 3 bases, leaving 14 bases between them. Germline V gene sequence: CDR1 SQVTM, CDR2 ANQGSEA. The CDR3 runs 13 residues. This chain's CDR3 is CSVHGPGEETQYF. The CDR3 nucleotides are TGCAGCGTGCACGGACCTGGGGAAGAGACCCAGTACTTC.

This clone came up a few times. The chain combines TRBV27 with TRBJ2-2; D not resolved. V shed 8 bases and J shed 6 bases, with 16 bases lying between them. CDR1 and CDR2 (germline): MNHEY, SMNVEV (reference sequence). This CDR3 has 14 amino acids. The CDR3 nucleotides read TGTGCCAGCGGGCCAGGATTTGTCGCCGGGGAGCTGTTTTTT. Its protein is CASGPGFVAGELFF.

This chain connects TRBV4-3 to TRBJ2-7; tentatively, D is TRBD2 (5 bases). The CDR3 contains 16 residues. V lost 1 base and J lost 5, with 18 bases in between. Germline CDR1 reads LGHNA; CDR2 reads YSLEER. CDR3 nucleotide sequence: TGCGCCAGCAGCCAAGGGTTGGTTACAACCGGGGACGAGCAGTACTTC. Residues: CASSQGLVTTGDEQYF.

This clone was detected only a few times. This chain joins TRBV6-5 and TRBJ2-7; 8 bases agree with TRBD1. V was pared by 1 base and J by 5 bases, with 7 bases of the junction left unmatched. The CDR3 length is 15 residues. Germline V gene lookup returns CDR1 MNHEY and CDR2 SVGAGI. The CDR3 nucleotides read TGTGCCAGCAGTTACTTCGGACAGGGATCCGACGAGCAGTACTTC. Residues: CASSYFGQGSDEQYF.

In its sample, this clone was seen a few times. Compared with germline, one end of the junction differs, possibly owing to a read error. This sequence joins TRBV19 and TRBJ1-1; 7 nucleotides align to TRBD1. From germline, CDR1 is LNHDA and CDR2 SQIVND (reference sequence). The CDR3 is 16 residues long. This chain's CDR3 is CASSIGTDDMNTEAFF. The CDR3 DNA is TGTGCCAGTAGCATAGGGACAGACGACATGAACACTGAAGCTTTCTTT.

In regard to this clone: Additional DNA sequences in this sample encode the identical CDR3. This sequence joins TRBV20-1 and TRBJ1-1, with D unresolved. The CDR3 is made up of 10 amino acids. Germline V gene sequence: CDR1 DFQATT, CDR2 SNEGSKA (reference sequence). The V end lost 5 bases, the J end lost 2 bases, and 3 bases lay between the germline ends. This CDR3 is CSAGNTEAFF. Written as DNA, the CDR3 is TGCAGTGCTGGCAACACTGAAGCTTTCTTT.

The chain carries TRBV29-1 and TRBJ2-3; the D is unclear. The V gene's germline CDR1 is SQVTM and CDR2 ANQGSEA. The CDR3 runs to 12 residues. Between the trimmed V and J ends, which lost 8 bases and 4 bases, there was a span of 13 bases. The CDR3 is CSLKRGPDTQYF. The CDR3, as DNA: TGCAGCTTAAAGCGTGGACCAGATACGCAGTATTTT.

The chain uses TRBV5-1 and TRBJ2-1; D is ambiguous. V lost 1 base and J 5 bases, leaving 7 bases between the germline ends. The CDR3 is 13 residues long. Germline V gene data show CDR1 as SGHRS and CDR2 as YFSETQ. This CDR3 reads CASSLQLNNEQFF. The CDR3 coding sequence is TGCGCCAGCAGCTTGCAGCTCAACAATGAGCAGTTCTTC. Full variable domain (rest looked up from reference TRBV5-1 and TRBJ2-1): KAGVTQTPRYLIKTRGQQVTLSCSPISGHRSVSWYQQTPGQGLQFLFEYFSETQRNKGNFPGRFSGRQFSNSRSEMNVSTLELGDSALYLCASSLQLNNEQFFGPGTRLTVL.